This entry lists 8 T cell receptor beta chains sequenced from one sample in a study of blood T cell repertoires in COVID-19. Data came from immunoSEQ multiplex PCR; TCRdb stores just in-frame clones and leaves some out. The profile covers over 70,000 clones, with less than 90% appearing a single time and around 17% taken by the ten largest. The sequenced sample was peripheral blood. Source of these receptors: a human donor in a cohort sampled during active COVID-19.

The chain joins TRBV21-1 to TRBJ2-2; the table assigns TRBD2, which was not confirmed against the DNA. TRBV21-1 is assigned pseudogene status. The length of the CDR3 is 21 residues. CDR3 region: CASSKGALGSGRAGYTGELFF. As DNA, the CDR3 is TGTGCCAGCAGCAAAGGAGCGCTGGGGAGCGGGAGGGCCGGGTACACCGGGGAGCTGTTTTTT.

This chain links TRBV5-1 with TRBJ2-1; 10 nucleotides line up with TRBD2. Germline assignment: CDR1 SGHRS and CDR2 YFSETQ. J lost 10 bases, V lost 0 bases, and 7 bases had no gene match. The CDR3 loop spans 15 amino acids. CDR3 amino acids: CASSLVASGSGEQFF. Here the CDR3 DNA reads TGCGCCAGCAGCTTGGTGGCTAGCGGGAGTGGAGAGCAGTTCTTC.

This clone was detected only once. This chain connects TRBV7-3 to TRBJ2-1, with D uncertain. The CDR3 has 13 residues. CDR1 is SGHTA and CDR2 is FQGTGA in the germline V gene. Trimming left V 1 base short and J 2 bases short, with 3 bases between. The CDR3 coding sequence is TGTGCCAGCAGCTTAAACACCTACAATGAGCAGTTCTTC. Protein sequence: CASSLNTYNEQFF.

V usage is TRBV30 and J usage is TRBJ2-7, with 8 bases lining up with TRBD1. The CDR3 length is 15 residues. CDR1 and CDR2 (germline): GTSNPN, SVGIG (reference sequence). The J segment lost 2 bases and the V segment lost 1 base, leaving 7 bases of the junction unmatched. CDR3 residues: CAWSAGQGFAYEQYF. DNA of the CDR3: TGTGCCTGGAGTGCAGGACAGGGTTTCGCCTACGAGCAGTACTTC.

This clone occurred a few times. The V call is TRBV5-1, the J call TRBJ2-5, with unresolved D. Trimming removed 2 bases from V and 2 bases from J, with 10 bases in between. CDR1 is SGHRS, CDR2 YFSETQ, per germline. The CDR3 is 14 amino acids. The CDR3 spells CASSFFAVQETQYF. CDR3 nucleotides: TGCGCCAGCAGCTTTTTTGCGGTACAAGAGACCCAGTACTTC.

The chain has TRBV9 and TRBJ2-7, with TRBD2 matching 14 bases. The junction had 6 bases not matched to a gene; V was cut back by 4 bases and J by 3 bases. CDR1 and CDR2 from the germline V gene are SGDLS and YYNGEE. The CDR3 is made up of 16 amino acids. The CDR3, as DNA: TGTGCCAGCAGCCCGGTCGGGACTAGCGGGGGCTACGAGCAGTACTTC. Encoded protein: CASSPVGTSGGYEQYF.

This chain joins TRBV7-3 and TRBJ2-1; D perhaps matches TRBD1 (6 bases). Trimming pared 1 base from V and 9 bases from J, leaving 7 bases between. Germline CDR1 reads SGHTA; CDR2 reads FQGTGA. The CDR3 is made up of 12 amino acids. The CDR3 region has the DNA TGTGCCAGCAGCTTAAGCAGGGGTGAGCAGTTCTTC. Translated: CASSLSRGEQFF.

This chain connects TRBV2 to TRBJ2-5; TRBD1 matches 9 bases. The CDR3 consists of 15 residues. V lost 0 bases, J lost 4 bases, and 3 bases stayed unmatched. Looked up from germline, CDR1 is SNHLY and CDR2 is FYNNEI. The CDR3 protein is CASSEAGTGSETQYF. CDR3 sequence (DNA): TGTGCCAGCAGTGAAGCCGGGACAGGGTCAGAGACCCAGTACTTC. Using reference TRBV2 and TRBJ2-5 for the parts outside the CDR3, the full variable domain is EPEVTQTPSHQVTQMGQEVILRCVPISNHLYFYWYRQILGQKVEFLVSFYNNEISEKSEIFDDQFSVERPDGSNFTLKIRSTKLEDSAMYFCASSEAGTGSETQYFGPGTRLLVL.